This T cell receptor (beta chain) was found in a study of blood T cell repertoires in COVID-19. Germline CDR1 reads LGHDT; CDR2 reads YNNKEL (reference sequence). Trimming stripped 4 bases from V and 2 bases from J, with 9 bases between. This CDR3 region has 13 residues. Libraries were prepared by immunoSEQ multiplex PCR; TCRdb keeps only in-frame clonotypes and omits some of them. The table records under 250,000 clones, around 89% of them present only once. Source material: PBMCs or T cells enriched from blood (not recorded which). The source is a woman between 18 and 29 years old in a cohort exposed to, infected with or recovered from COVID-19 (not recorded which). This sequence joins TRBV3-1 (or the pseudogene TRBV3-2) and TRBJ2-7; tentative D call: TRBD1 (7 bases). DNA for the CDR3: TGTGCCAGCAGCCCCAGGGGGGCCTACGAGCAGTACTTC. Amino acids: CASSPRGAYEQYF.